This T cell receptor beta chain was recorded in a study of post-analysis software for immune sequencing data (dated by TCRdb to 2015 to 2017). In the study overall: Disease courses on record covered relapsing-remitting, secondary progressive and progressive-relapsing multiple sclerosis, though some patients had no subtype annotation. The multiple sclerosis patient repertoires were compared with 10 to 12 previously published healthy control repertoires from donors aged roughly 6 to 25 years. A subset of samples was prepared in parallel using single-end sample barcoding, then pooled and co-amplified after Illumina adapter ligation.

Spanning cysteine to phenylalanine, the CDR3 consists of 15 amino acids. Only the CDR3 portion is preserved as DNA: 45 bases, with reading frame beginning at the first base. V loses 5 bases at its end and J loses 4 bases; junction bases beyond the gene matches: 2. The germline V gene supplies CDR1 SGHTA and CDR2 FQGTGA. What this sample's time point label stands for: second blood draw from one MS patient after hematopoietic stem cell transplantation. TCR beta repertoires were profiled from peripheral blood of about a dozen young patients with multiple sclerosis to demonstrate the VDJtools post-analysis software. The multiple sclerosis patients were children and adolescents between roughly 6 and 16 years of age. This clonotype showed up many times. What antigen it recognizes has not been identified. No much larger clone exists at a distance of one base, and base qualities are not known. Library method: PCR. Reads for this sample came from an Illumina HiSeq 2500. To reduce PCR and sequencing biases, unique molecular identifiers were built into the TCR beta cDNA libraries. Every 1 to 10 million input T cells yielded roughly 0.5 million cDNA molecules, meaning each molecule approximated one T cell. The same protocol used for the earlier healthy control dataset was applied to prepare and sequence the patient libraries. Samples belonging to the same batch were prepared together, multiplexed and sequenced on a shared HiSeq lane. In the authors' own workflow: MIGEC was used to process the raw barcoded reads, and molecular identifier groups with only a single read were discarded before consensus assembly and CDR3 extraction. VDJtools was used for post-analysis of the clonotype tables, with diversity normalized by down-sampling every dataset to the smallest sample size. Repertoire overlap clustering matched CDR3 amino acid but not nucleotide sequences to correct batch-related cross-sample contamination. TCRdb ran its own pipeline on the public reads, namely fastp trimming at Q25 and MiXCR clone calling, and kept in-frame beta chains. When rows share a CDR3 protein, they turn into one entry using the most common DNA and genes. These V and J calls rely on TCRdb rather than the paper's analysis. Across this sample there are some 160,000 distinct CDR3 sequences, with around 36% seen only once. The ten largest make up 25% to 35% of the sample.

Findings and caveats that apply to the study as a whole: Significantly higher frequencies in patients than in controls were found for roughly five TRBV segments, including TRBV5-6, TRBV5-1 and TRBV20-1. Significantly lower normalized Chao1 diversity was found in multiple sclerosis patients than in controls, suggesting substantial peripheral T-cell clonal expansion. Direct clustering with F measure showed strong co-clustering of samples prepared in the same batch, prompting a batch-effect correction. The control group was slightly older than the multiple sclerosis patient group.

The chain links TRBV7-3 with TRBJ2-1; TRBD2 matches 13 bases in the middle. This material consisted of blood, taken after autologous hematopoietic stem cell transplantation. The receptor comes from a girl aged 10 to 17 with multiple sclerosis. Donor details come from another sample of the same person, matched by shared clones. The DNA sequence is as follows: TGTGCCAGCAGCGTACTAGCGGGAGGGTACAATGAGCAGTTCTTC. The translation is CASSVLAGGYNEQFF.